A single sample gave rise to the 10 T cell receptor beta chains below, sequenced in a study of PD-L1 blockade in urothelial cancer. As to time point: pretreatment peripheral blood. The table came from immunoSEQ multiplex PCR; TCRdb's copy has only in-frame clones and leaves some out. The sample lists over 45,000 clones, around 84% seen once, with approximately 23% in the top ten. The source material was PBMCs, sampled around atezolizumab (anti-PD-L1) treatment. The receptors originated from a man aged 55 to 70 with urothelial cancer.

This clone has only a few counts. In the same sample, other DNA sequences code for this CDR3. This rearrangement joins TRBV29-1 to TRBJ1-5, with a tentative D call TRBD1 (6 bases). The germline gives CDR1 SQVTM, CDR2 ANQGSEA. The CDR3 runs to 13 residues. V lost 4 bases to trimming and J lost 2 bases, with 9 bases between them. The CDR3 sequence is CSVGGTRNQPQHF. The CDR3 DNA reads TGCAGCGTTGGGGGGACACGCAATCAGCCCCAGCATTTT.

The V and J genes are TRBV27 and TRBJ2-4; possible D gene TRBD2, 7 bases. The CDR3 spans 15 residues. Trimming stripped 2 bases from V and 6 bases from J, with 14 bases between. Germline V gene data show CDR1 as MNHEY and CDR2 as SMNVEV (reference sequence). The CDR3 reads CASSLGGAMGNIQYF. For the CDR3, the DNA is TGTGCCAGCAGTTTAGGGGGGGCGATGGGAAACATTCAGTACTTC.

This clone was recorded only once. The genes are TRBV6-6 and TRBJ2-1; the D is unclear. Trimming pared 3 bases from V and 9 bases from J, leaving 15 bases between. CDR3 length: 14 residues. Germline CDR1 reads MNHNY; CDR2 reads SVGAGI (reference sequence). As DNA, the CDR3 is TGTGCCAGCAGTTATGAAGGTCTACCGGGTGAGCAGTTCTTC. Amino acids: CASSYEGLPGEQFF.

The DNA of the CDR3 is TGCGCCAGCAGCCCTACCGCGGGGGGGCGGAATGAGCAGTTCTTC. Protein product: CASSPTAGGRNEQFF. The chain is built from TRBV4-3 and TRBJ2-1, with 9 bases aligning to TRBD2. V lost 4 bases and J lost 7; bases outside the gene matches: 8. The CDR3 contains 15 residues. CDR1 is LGHNA, CDR2 YSLEER, per germline.

The chain links TRBV5-1 to TRBJ2-7; a possible D gene is TRBD2 (6 bases). Germline CDR1 and CDR2: SGHRS and YFSETQ. The germline V and J ends were trimmed by 0 bases and 6 bases, with 10 bases remaining between them. The CDR3 sequence is 13 residues long. CDR3 protein: CASSLAWGGEQYF. The DNA of the CDR3 is TGCGCCAGCAGCTTGGCTTGGGGAGGCGAGCAGTACTTC. The entire variable domain, with the rest obtained from reference TRBV5-1 and TRBJ2-7, is as follows: KAGVTQTPRYLIKTRGQQVTLSCSPISGHRSVSWYQQTPGQGLQFLFEYFSETQRNKGNFPGRFSGRQFSNSRSEMNVSTLELGDSALYLCASSLAWGGEQYFGPGTRLTVT.

The chain recombines TRBV5-1 with TRBJ2-1, with 11 bases lining up with TRBD2. The germline V gene has CDR1 SGHRS and CDR2 YFSETQ. This CDR3 comprises 15 residues. Germline trimming cut 3 bases from V and 4 bases from J; bases unmatched to any gene: 3. This chain's CDR3 is CASSSGTSGYNEQFF. CDR3 in DNA: TGCGCCAGCAGCTCAGGGACTAGCGGTTACAATGAGCAGTTCTTC. Combining the CDR3 with reference TRBV5-1 and TRBJ2-1 gives the whole variable domain KAGVTQTPRYLIKTRGQQVTLSCSPISGHRSVSWYQQTPGQGLQFLFEYFSETQRNKGNFPGRFSGRQFSNSRSEMNVSTLELGDSALYLCASSSGTSGYNEQFFGPGTRLTVL.

This CDR3 is CASSQGTSGADEQFF. In nucleotides, the CDR3 is TGTGCCAGCAGCCAAGGGACTAGCGGGGCCGATGAGCAGTTCTTC. The chain recombines TRBV5-8 with TRBJ2-1; 13 nucleotides line up with TRBD2. With 4 bases clipped from V and 8 bases from J, the junction kept 6 bases outside the gene matches. CDR1 and CDR2 from the germline V gene are SGHTS and YDEGEE. This CDR3 comprises 15 residues.

The chain links TRBV19 to TRBJ2-5; D might be TRBD2 (6 bases). V was pared by 3 bases and J by 7 bases, with 18 bases between. Germline CDR1 LNHDA, CDR2 SQIVND (reference sequence). The CDR3 is 15 amino acids. In nucleotides, the CDR3 is TGTGCCAGTAGTATCTGGGGGGACCTCGGTGGGACCCAGTACTTC. This gives the protein CASSIWGDLGGTQYF.

The genes are TRBV4-1 and TRBJ1-2; D ambiguous. Per germline, CDR1 MGHRA and CDR2 YSYEKL. This CDR3 has 14 residues. Trimming removed 0 bases at V and 0 bases at J, with 5 bases between. The CDR3 sequence: CASSQETANYGYTF. The DNA of the CDR3 is TGCGCCAGCAGCCAAGAAACAGCTAACTATGGCTACACCTTC.

The V gene is TRBV19, the J gene TRBJ2-1; D is perhaps TRBD1 (6 bases). The CDR3 contains 15 residues. CDR1 LNHDA and CDR2 SQIVND come from the germline V gene (reference sequence). The V end lost 4 bases, the J end lost 0 bases, and 10 bases lay between the germline ends. CDR3 amino acids: CASSRAGVSYNEQFF. CDR3 sequence (DNA): TGTGCCAGTAGTAGGGCAGGGGTCTCCTACAATGAGCAGTTCTTC.